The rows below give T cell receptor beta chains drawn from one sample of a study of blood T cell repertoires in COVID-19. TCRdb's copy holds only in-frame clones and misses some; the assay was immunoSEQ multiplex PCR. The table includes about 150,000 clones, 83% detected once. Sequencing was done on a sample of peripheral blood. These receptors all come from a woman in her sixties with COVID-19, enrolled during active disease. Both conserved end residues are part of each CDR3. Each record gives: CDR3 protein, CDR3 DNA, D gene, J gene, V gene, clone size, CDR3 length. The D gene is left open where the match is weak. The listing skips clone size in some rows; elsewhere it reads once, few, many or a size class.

CSVEDGRRGNTIYF	TGCAGCGTTGAAGACGGCAGGAGGGGAAACACCATATATTTT	NA	TRBJ1-3	TRBV29-1	once	14
CASSVAGGYSGNNEQFF	TGTGCCAGCAGCGTAGCTGGTGGGTATTCGGGGAACAATGAGCAGTTCTTC	NA	TRBJ2-1	TRBV9	NA	17
CASSLESQGNQPQHF	TGTGCCAGCAGCTTAGAGTCGCAGGGGAATCAGCCCCAGCATTTT	NA	TRBJ1-5	TRBV7-2	NA	15
CASSLGGTGGLGYTF	TGTGCCAGCAGCCTAGGAGGGACAGGGGGCCTTGGCTACACCTTC	TRBD1	TRBJ1-2	TRBV3-1/TRBV3-2	NA	15
CASSSWEGTGNQPQHF	TGTGCCAGCAGCTCATGGGAGGGTACGGGCAATCAGCCCCAGCATTTT	NA	TRBJ1-5	TRBV7-9	NA	16
CASSVEGGGRETQYF	TGTGCCAGCAGCGTAGAAGGGGGCGGTCGGGAGACCCAGTACTTC	TRBD1	TRBJ2-5	TRBV9	NA	15
CASSYSQESGAFF	TGTGCCAGCAGTTACTCCCAAGAGTCTGGAGCTTTCTTT	NA	TRBJ1-1	TRBV6-5	NA	13
CARGATGNNQPQHF	TGTGCCAGAGGGGCTACAGGAAACAATCAGCCCCAGCATTTT	NA	TRBJ1-5	TRBV2	NA	14
CASSSDMVTEAFF	TGCGCCAGCAGCTCCGACATGGTCACTGAAGCTTTCTTT	NA	TRBJ1-1	TRBV5-1	NA	13
CASSVAITGELFF	TGTGCCAGCAGCGTAGCAATCACCGGGGAGCTGTTTTTT	NA	TRBJ2-2	TRBV9	NA	13
CASSPGTSYEQYF	TGTGCCAGCTCTCCGGGTACCTCCTACGAGCAGTACTTC	NA	TRBJ2-7	TRBV18	NA	13
CASSPGGVPGELFF	TGTGCCAGTAGTCCGGGGGGGGTTCCCGGGGAGCTGTTTTTT	TRBD2	TRBJ2-2	TRBV19	NA	14
CASSFWESSNTGELFF	TGTGCCAGCAGTTTCTGGGAGAGTTCGAACACCGGGGAGCTGTTTTTT	NA	TRBJ2-2	TRBV25-1	NA	16
CASSEMGLGSTDTQYF	TGTGCCAGCAGTGAGATGGGACTGGGGAGCACAGATACGCAGTATTTT	NA	TRBJ2-3	TRBV2	NA	16
CASTTSGTRNNSPLHF	TGTGCCAGCACTACTAGCGGGACACGAAATAATTCACCCCTCCACTTT	NA	TRBJ1-6	TRBV5-8	NA	16
CASSGRTGPVAFF	TGTGCCAGCAGTGGGCGGACAGGGCCGGTAGCTTTCTTT	TRBD1	TRBJ1-1	TRBV25-1	NA	13
CASSWDRGYTF	TGTGCCAGCAGCTGGGACAGGGGCTACACCTTC	TRBD1	TRBJ1-2	TRBV7-9	NA	11
CASRDGQGVTEAFF	TGTGCCAGCCGGGACGGGCAGGGGGTCACTGAAGCTTTCTTT	TRBD1	TRBJ1-1	TRBV6-5	once	14
CASRSGDHGNTIYF	TGCGCCAGCAGGTCAGGGGATCATGGAAACACCATATATTTT	NA	TRBJ1-3	TRBV10-2	NA	14
CASSSGPGTANYGYTF	TGTGCCAGCAGCTCCGGCCCGGGAACTGCTAACTATGGCTACACCTTC	NA	TRBJ1-2	TRBV7-3	NA	16
CASSLGSGGSYEQYF	TGCGCCAGCAGCTTGGGTAGCGGGGGCTCCTACGAGCAGTACTTC	TRBD2	TRBJ2-7	TRBV5-1	once	15
CASGLVVTDVSPLHF	TGTGCTAGTGGTTTGGTCGTGACTGATGTCTCACCCCTCCACTTT	NA	TRBJ1-6	TRBV12-5	NA	15